The sequence of this T cell receptor beta chain was determined in a study of shared clonotypes between healthy human individuals (dated by TCRdb to 2020 to 2022). Some background on the complete study: A few men and a couple of women, aged 18 to 49 years, made up the cohort. For each donor, CD4 naive and CD4 memory were each given three plates, CD8 naive was given two plates, and CD8 memory was given one plate. To estimate repertoire size and how much clonotype sharing occurs between individuals, the study deeply sequenced the blood TCR repertoires of five healthy adults. Between about 0.85 and 9.5 billion PBMCs per donor were obtained by leukapheresis. Libraries were prepared and TCR repertoires were sequenced by different laboratories using diverse techniques, in order to increase sequencing depth and limit assay-specific biases. What the authors observed across the whole study: Incomplete sequencing was indicated by rarefaction of sorted-subset datasets, despite the large sequencing depth. Across a handful of donors, 4.5% to 6.5% of naive CD4, roughly 3.4% of naive CD8, under 2.5% of memory CD4, and under 0.45% of memory CD8 clonotypes were shared. Sampling was restricted to blood, and TCR repertoires in tissues likely differ from the TCR repertoires found in blood. Compared with non-shared clonotypes, the clonotypes found in all four sorted-subset donors had higher generation probabilities. Pairwise subsampling indicated that sequencing depth was expected to affect the degree of clonotype sharing among donors. Because the study included only a small number of donors, the genetic and exposure-history diversity represented was limited. Estimated clonotype richness was generally larger for naive than for memory subsets.

For CDR1 and CDR2, the germline V gene lists MNHEY and SVGAGI. Spanning cysteine to phenylalanine, the CDR3 consists of 14 amino acids. Only the CDR3 part of the read is kept: 42 bases, read in frame from the first base. The junction shows trimming of 6 bases on V and 5 bases on J, plus 14 bases between the germline ends. Using the deep immunoSEQ assay, multiplex PCR amplified TCR CDR3 regions from genomic DNA. Extracted genomic DNA from each cell subset was spread evenly across all wells of several immunoSEQ 96-well plates, with each plate serving as a replicate. For sorted subsets, approximately 210 ng of genomic DNA, equivalent to 25,000 to 35,000 T cell genomes, went into each replicate PCR. Purified libraries were measured with a Qubit 3.0 fluorometer, size-checked on a Bioanalyzer 2100, and measured again with the KAPA Library Quantification kit. A separate single-read 150-cycle Illumina NextSeq 550 flow cell was used to sequence each immunoSEQ 96-well plate. The published analysis was carried out like this. The immunoSEQ output contained only junctional sequences without quality scores, so filtering could not match that applied to full-length reads. Sequences were annotated with PyIR, a Python wrapper for IgBLAST v1.9, using IMGT germline references to assign V/J genes and CDR3. Any read was removed if the V/J assignment was weak (E-value above 1e-6), the CDR3 was missing, or the read contained stop codons, out-of-frame junctions, or ambiguous translated residues. V3J clonotypes were defined by identical inferred V gene, J gene, and CDR3 amino acid sequence. The percentage overlap between two repertoires was calculated by dividing the number of shared unique clonotypes by the size of the smaller repertoire. Repertoire richness was assessed with RTK rarefaction, the Chao1 estimator, and Recon v2.1 estimates of unobserved clonotypes. Generation probabilities for all TCRbeta clonotypes obtained by the gDNA method from a handful of donors were computed using OLGA. As stored in TCRdb, this immuneACCESS dataset retains in-frame rearrangements with V and J assigned. A fraction of the clones does not appear; measured against another copy, unresolved V genes explain less than half of the discrepancy, and the remainder lacks a known reason. The V and J calls and clone size come from that table; D and trimming were worked out from the DNA. The sample contains some 2,000,000 clones, 90% to 97% of them found a single time. Roughly 0.13% of the sample lies in the top ten.

To note about this clone: Its binding antigen is unknown. Nothing much larger sits one base from this clone, and base qualities are not available.

The donors were healthy, HIV-negative adults with no recently reported acute infections or vaccinations. Every donor was a Caucasian adult residing in Nashville, Tennessee, USA. CD4+ T cells were enriched by magnetic negative selection; naive cells were then positively selected on CD45RA, and the negative fraction formed the memory subset. After blood collection by leukapheresis, PBMCs were isolated using Ficoll-Histopaque density gradient centrifugation and then cryopreserved in the vapor phase of liquid nitrogen. Analytical flow cytometry was used to check the purity and quantity of each magnetically sorted T cell population. Each sorted fraction had its genomic DNA isolated and then quantified by UV absorbance on a Nanodrop 2000c.

The material sequenced was naive CD4+ T cells sorted from blood. What this sample's cell subset or site label stands for: CD45RA+ positively selected. The sequence was obtained from a man between 18 and 35 years old in good health. Rearrangement joined TRBV6-5 to TRBJ2-1; the D region is possibly TRBD1 or TRBD2, each matching across 6 bases. CDR3 region: CASREGAGDNEQFF. The DNA is TGTGCCAGCAGGGAGGGTGCAGGGGACAATGAGCAGTTCTTC.